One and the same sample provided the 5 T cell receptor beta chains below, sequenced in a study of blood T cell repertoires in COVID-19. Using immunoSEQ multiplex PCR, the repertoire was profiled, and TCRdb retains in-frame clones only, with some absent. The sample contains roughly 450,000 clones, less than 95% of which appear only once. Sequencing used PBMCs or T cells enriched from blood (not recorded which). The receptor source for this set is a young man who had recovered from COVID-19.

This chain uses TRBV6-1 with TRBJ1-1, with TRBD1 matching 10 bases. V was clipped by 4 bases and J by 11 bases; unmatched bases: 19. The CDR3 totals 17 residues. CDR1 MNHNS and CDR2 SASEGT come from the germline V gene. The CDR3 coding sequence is TGTGCCAGCAGTGTTCTCCCCGGGACAGGGGCCGGGGTGGGGGCTTTCTTT. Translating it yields CASSVLPGTGAGVGAFF.

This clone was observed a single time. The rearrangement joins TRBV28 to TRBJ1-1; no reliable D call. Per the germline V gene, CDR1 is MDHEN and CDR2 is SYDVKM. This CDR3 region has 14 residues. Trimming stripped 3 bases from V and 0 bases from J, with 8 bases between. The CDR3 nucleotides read TGTGCCAGCAGTTTCGCGACTCTGAACACTGAAGCTTTCTTT. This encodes CASSFATLNTEAFF.

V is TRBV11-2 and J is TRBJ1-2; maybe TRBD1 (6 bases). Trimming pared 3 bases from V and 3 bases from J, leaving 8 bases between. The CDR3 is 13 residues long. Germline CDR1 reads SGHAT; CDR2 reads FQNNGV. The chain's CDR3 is CASSFSGDYGYTF. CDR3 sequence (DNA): TGTGCCAGCAGCTTTTCAGGGGACTATGGCTACACCTTC.

CDR3 sequence (DNA): TGTGCTAGTGGTTTGGTAATGTCTCAGTACACTGAAGCTTTCTTT. This gives the protein CASGLVMSQYTEAFF. This rearrangement joins TRBV12-5 to TRBJ1-1, with unresolved D. The V end was cut by 0 bases, the J end by 3 bases, with 11 bases between. Germline lookup yields CDR1 LGHNT and CDR2 FRNRAP. The CDR3 runs 15 residues.

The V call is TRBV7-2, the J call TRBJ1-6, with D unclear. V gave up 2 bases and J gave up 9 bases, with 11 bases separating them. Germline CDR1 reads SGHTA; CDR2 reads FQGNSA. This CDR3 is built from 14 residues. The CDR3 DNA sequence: TGTGCCAGCAGCTTAAACTCCATTGGTTCACCCCTCCACTTT. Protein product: CASSLNSIGSPLHF.